Following are 22 T cell receptor beta chains from one sample sequenced in a study of blood T cell repertoires in COVID-19 (dated by TCRdb to between 2020 and 2021). The library was generated by the immunoSEQ multiplex PCR assay. TCRdb's version of the immuneACCESS table is confined to in-frame rearrangements and falls short of the full clone set. An unresolved V gene accounts for under half of the shortfall where checked; the remainder is of unknown origin. This sample gives about 110,000 clones in total; around 84% of them show up just once. The top ten hold about 13% of the sample. Sequencing was carried out using peripheral blood. Source of these receptors: a human donor in a cohort sampled during active COVID-19.

The chain employs TRBV19 and TRBJ2-1, with 9 positions matching TRBD1. Per the germline V gene, CDR1 is LNHDA and CDR2 is SQIVND (reference sequence). V dropped 0 bases and J dropped 7; count of bases not matched to a gene: 13. This CDR3 contains 18 residues. The chain's CDR3 is CASSIDWPGTGSGNEQFF. The CDR3 DNA is TGTGCCAGTAGTATAGATTGGCCGGGGACAGGGAGCGGGAATGAGCAGTTCTTC.

The rearrangement uses TRBV7-2 and TRBJ2-2; D possibly corresponds to TRBD1 (6 bases). CDR3 length: 14 amino acids. Trimming cost V 5 bases and J 6 bases, with 13 bases left between them. CDR1 and CDR2 (germline): SGHTA, FQGNSA. CDR3 residues: CASSPYRVSGELFF. The DNA for the CDR3 is TGTGCCAGCAGCCCTTACAGGGTTTCCGGGGAGCTGTTTTTT. The entire variable domain, with the rest obtained from reference TRBV7-2 and TRBJ2-2, is as follows: GAGVSQSPSNKVTEKGKDVELRCDPISGHTALYWYRQSLGQGLEFLIYFQGNSAPDKSGLPSDRFSAERTGGSVSTLTIQRTQQEDSAVYLCASSPYRVSGELFFGEGSRLTVL.

The rearrangement uses TRBV29-1 and TRBJ1-2; D is uncertain. Germline loops: CDR1 SQVTM, CDR2 ANQGSEA. The CDR3 sequence is 10 residues long. V was shortened by 3 bases and J by 4 bases, with 3 bases between the two germline ends. CDR3 coding DNA: TGCAGCGTTGACAGCTATGGCTACACCTTC. Protein sequence: CSVDSYGYTF.

The chain uses TRBV15 and TRBJ2-1, with D perhaps matching TRBD1 (5 bases). Trimming cost V 8 bases and J 7 bases, with 12 bases left between them. This CDR3 has 12 amino acids. Germline loops: CDR1 LNHNV, CDR2 YYDKDF (reference sequence). The CDR3: CATLGPGNEQFF. DNA for the CDR3: TGTGCCACCCTGGGGCCAGGGAATGAGCAGTTCTTC.

V usage is TRBV12-5 and J usage is TRBJ2-7; a weak D match, TRBD2 (6 bases). The CDR3 is made up of 14 amino acids. Trimming took off 6 bases at V and 2 bases at J, with 14 bases between the two ends. Germline V gene data show CDR1 as LGHNT and CDR2 as FRNRAP. The CDR3 sequence is CASGEWGRTYEQYF. The DNA of the CDR3 is TGTGCTAGTGGGGAGTGGGGGAGGACCTACGAGCAGTACTTC.

The rearrangement uses TRBV6-5 and TRBJ2-3; a possible D gene is TRBD2 (6 bases). The CDR3 consists of 13 residues. Trimming pared 7 bases from V and 2 bases from J, leaving 10 bases between. Germline CDR1 MNHEY, CDR2 SVGAGI. This CDR3 reads CASKEGNTDTQYF. CDR3 coding DNA: TGTGCCAGCAAGGAGGGGAACACAGATACGCAGTATTTT.

This clone was seen a handful of times. The chain carries TRBV29-1 and TRBJ1-4; maybe TRBD1 (6 bases). The CDR3 consists of 15 residues. Germline CDR1 reads SQVTM; CDR2 reads ANQGSEA. V dropped 4 bases and J dropped 2 bases, with 14 bases sitting between them. The CDR3 is CSVAGVGVTNEKLFF. Written as DNA, the CDR3 is TGCAGCGTTGCAGGGGTTGGGGTCACTAATGAAAAACTGTTTTTT.

The chain uses TRBV28 and TRBJ1-2; 9 bases map to TRBD1. Germline V gives CDR1 MDHEN, CDR2 SYDVKM. The CDR3 is made up of 16 amino acids. The ends lost 4 bases at V and 3 bases at J; junction bases unmatched: 9. This CDR3 reads CASSSTGGDYHYGYTF. CDR3 nucleotides: TGTGCCAGCAGTTCGACAGGGGGAGATTACCACTATGGCTACACCTTC.

This chain joins TRBV9 and TRBJ2-3; possibly TRBD2 for D (5 bases). Germline CDR1 is SGDLS and CDR2 is YYNGEE. The V and J ends lost 3 bases and 1 base respectively, with 12 bases between them. This CDR3 comprises 15 residues. CDR3 sequence reads: CASSGPPRGTDTQYF. DNA of the CDR3: TGTGCCAGCAGCGGCCCCCCGAGGGGCACAGATACGCAGTATTTT. Combining the CDR3 with reference TRBV9 and TRBJ2-3 gives the whole variable domain DSGVTQTPKHLITATGQRVTLRCSPRSGDLSVYWYQQSLDQGLQFLIQYYNGEERAKGNILERFSAQQFPDLHSELNLSSLELGDSALYFCASSGPPRGTDTQYFGPGTRLTVL.

The rearrangement uses TRBV19 and TRBJ1-4; tentatively, D is TRBD1 (5 bases). The ends were cut back, 5 bases at V and 3 bases at J, with 19 bases in the middle. CDR1 is LNHDA, CDR2 SQIVND, per germline (reference sequence). CDR3 length equals 17 residues. The CDR3 bases are TGTGCCAGTAGTGGGACGGACAAACAGCGGGCTAATGAAAAACTGTTTTTT. Its translation: CASSGTDKQRANEKLFF.

The chain recombines TRBV24-1 with TRBJ2-1; 10 nucleotides line up with TRBD1. V lost 3 bases to trimming and J lost 9 bases; unmatched junction nucleotides: 7. CDR3 length equals 15 residues. Germline V gives CDR1 KGHDR, CDR2 SFDVKD. The CDR3: CATSDPGTGDVEQFF. The DNA for the CDR3 is TGTGCCACCAGTGATCCCGGGACAGGGGATGTTGAGCAGTTCTTC.

Notes on this clone: The junction and the germline gene differ at one end; a read error may be behind it. This chain's CDR3 is CASKIGTNYGYTF. The CDR3 nucleotides read TGTGCCAGCAAAATTGGTACTAATTATGGCTACACCTTC. This chain connects TRBV7-2 to TRBJ1-2; no reliable D call. CDR3 length equals 13 residues. Germline-derived CDR1 and CDR2 are SGHTA and FQGNSA.

V usage is TRBV11-2 and J usage is TRBJ2-2; weak D call: TRBD1 (5 bases). There are 15 residues in the CDR3. Germline lookup yields CDR1 SGHAT and CDR2 FQNNGV. The V end was cut by 3 bases, the J end by 6 bases, with 14 bases between. The CDR3 nucleotides read TGTGCCAGCAGCTTCCCCCCAGGGTCGGCCGGGGAGCTGTTTTTT. It encodes CASSFPPGSAGELFF.

A word on this clone: The junction differs from germline at one of its ends, possibly a read error. The CDR3 DNA reads TGCGCCAGCAGCTTGGCCAGTCGATATCAGGGGGGAATGTTTTCGGATTTT. Translating it yields CASSLASRYQGGMFSDF. This chain connects TRBV5-1 to TRBJ1-5, with TRBD1 matching 7 bases. Germline V gives CDR1 SGHRS, CDR2 YFSETQ. The CDR3 consists of 17 residues.

This chain's CDR3 is CASSLDGLADTGELFF. CDR3 DNA sequence: TGTGCCAGCAGCTTAGATGGGCTAGCAGACACCGGGGAGCTGTTTTTT. The J gene is TRBJ2-2, the V gene TRBV7-2, with a weak D call TRBD2 (5 bases). Between the trimmed V and J ends, which lost 1 base and 3 bases, there was a span of 12 bases. CDR1 SGHTA and CDR2 FQGNSA come from the germline V gene. This CDR3 is built from 16 residues.

The chain couples TRBV24-1 to TRBJ2-3; TRBD2 matches at 12 bases. The CDR3 consists of 16 residues. CDR1 is KGHDR, CDR2 SFDVKD, per germline. Trimming cost V 4 bases and J 5 bases; bases outside gene matches: 6. The DNA for the CDR3 is TGTGCCACCAGTGACCCTAGCGGGGGGGCAGGAGATACGCAGTATTTT. Protein: CATSDPSGGAGDTQYF.

This chain connects TRBV6-2 or TRBV6-3 to TRBJ2-5, with 7 bases matching TRBD1. Germline CDR1 MNHEY, CDR2 SVGEGT. The CDR3 sequence is 12 residues long. The V gene end was trimmed by 3 bases and the J gene end by 9 bases; junction bases not matched to a gene: 4. The CDR3 loop is CASSYAQGAQYF. The DNA for the CDR3 is TGTGCCAGCAGTTATGCCCAGGGGGCCCAGTACTTC.

This chain connects TRBV3-1 (or the pseudogene TRBV3-2) to TRBJ1-6; D ambiguous. The V and J ends lost 1 base and 14 bases respectively, with 6 bases between them. The V gene's germline CDR1 is LGHDT and CDR2 YNNKEL (reference sequence). The CDR3 extends over 11 amino acids. The CDR3 protein is CASSQVGTLHF. The CDR3 nucleotides read TGTGCCAGCAGCCAAGTCGGGACCCTCCACTTT.

The chain has TRBV10-1 and TRBJ2-7; 8 bases match TRBD1. The germline V gene encodes CDR1 WNHNN and CDR2 SYGVQD (reference sequence). The CDR3 consists of 13 residues. Losses at the gene ends were 6 bases for V and 4 bases for J; bases not matched to a gene: 5. This CDR3 is CASSPDRGYEQYF. CDR3 nucleotides: TGCGCCAGCAGCCCCGACAGGGGATACGAGCAGTACTTC.

The chain links TRBV7-2 to TRBJ2-1; TRBD2 aligns across 9 bases. The CDR3 extends over 16 amino acids. Germline CDR1 is SGHTA and CDR2 is FQGNSA. V lost 3 bases, J lost 0 bases, and 3 bases stayed unmatched. The CDR3 is CASSFPAGGSYNEQFF. CDR3 sequence (DNA): TGTGCCAGCAGCTTCCCAGCGGGGGGCTCCTACAATGAGCAGTTCTTC.

In this sample, this clone turned up many times. The chain links TRBV10-1 to TRBJ1-6; 8 nucleotides agree with TRBD1. The CDR3 sequence is 17 residues long. CDR1 and CDR2 (germline): WNHNN, SYGVQD (reference sequence). Trimming took 7 bases from V and 1 from J; bases not matched to a gene: 9. CDR3 in DNA: TGCGCCAGCAAGGCGACAGGGGCCGGTTCCTATAATTCACCCCTCCACTTT. Protein: CASKATGAGSYNSPLHF.

The V gene is TRBV7-6, the J gene TRBJ1-1; D ambiguous. V was cut by 4 bases and J by 2 bases, with 14 bases left in between. Germline CDR1 is SGHVS and CDR2 is FNYEAQ. This CDR3 is 15 amino acids long. CDR3 in DNA: TGTGCCAGCAGCTCCTGGCCCTCACCCAACACTGAAGCTTTCTTT. Protein: CASSSWPSPNTEAFF.